A selection of T cell receptor beta chains follows, all from one sample in a study of blood T cell repertoires in COVID-19. Profiled with immunoSEQ multiplex PCR; TCRdb holds only in-frame clones, not every one. The data hold approximately 140,000 clones, with 86% observed a single time. The sequencing sample was made of peripheral blood. These receptors came from a man aged 70-80 years with acute or convalescent COVID-19. The CDR3 runs from the conserved cysteine through the conserved F or W. D genes are given only for firm matches. Where a row states a size, it is once, few, many or the class of an expanded clone; other rows omit it.

>16|TRBD1|few|TRBV15|TRBJ1-6
CATSRAWTGNNSPLHF
TGTGCCACCAGCAGAGCTTGGACAGGGAATAATTCACCCCTCCACTTT
>14|-|-|TRBV3-1/TRBV3-2|TRBJ2-7
CASSQGPTTYEQYF
TGTGCCAGCAGCCAAGGCCCCACAACCTACGAGCAGTACTTC
>15|TRBD1|-|TRBV6-5|TRBJ2-5
CASSRGGQAQETQYF
TGTGCCAGCAGTAGGGGCGGACAGGCTCAAGAGACCCAGTACTTC
>14|-|-|TRBV18|TRBJ1-2
CASSSDKSNYGYTF
TGTGCCAGCTCCTCGGACAAGTCTAACTATGGCTACACCTTC
>14|-|-|TRBV5-1|TRBJ1-1
CASSFRTEDTEAFF
TGCGCCAGCAGCTTCAGGACAGAAGACACTGAAGCTTTCTTT
>16|TRBD2|-|TRBV27|TRBJ2-7
CASSTRMGGGSYEQYF
TGTGCCAGCAGCACGCGAATGGGGGGAGGGTCCTACGAGCAGTACTTC
>12|TRBD1|-|TRBV29-1|TRBJ1-1
CSGGTGDTEAFF
TGCAGCGGTGGGACAGGGGACACTGAAGCTTTCTTT
>15|-|-|TRBV18|TRBJ1-1
CASSPSAGRDTEAFF
TGTGCCAGCTCACCATCTGCAGGGAGGGACACTGAAGCTTTCTTT
>14|-|-|TRBV7-2|TRBJ1-1
CASSRGTVNTEAFF
TGTGCCAGCAGCCGCGGGACGGTGAACACTGAAGCTTTCTTT
>11|TRBD1|-|TRBV20-1|TRBJ2-7
CSARAPGTGSF
TGCAGTGCTAGAGCGCCCGGGACAGGTTCCTTC
>19|TRBD2|-|TRBV7-9|TRBJ2-3
CASSYPQRDALAAPDTQYF
TGTGCCAGCAGCTACCCGCAAAGGGACGCTCTAGCGGCTCCAGATACGCAGTATTTT
>14|TRBD2|once|TRBV29-1|TRBJ2-3
CSVEVAGGTDTQYF
TGCAGCGTTGAAGTGGCGGGAGGCACAGATACGCAGTATTTT
>14|-|-|TRBV15|TRBJ2-1
CATSRPDSYNEQFF
TGTGCCACCAGCAGGCCGGACAGCTACAATGAGCAGTTCTTC
>12|-|-|TRBV7-9|TRBJ2-7
CASSSRPPEQYF
TGTGCCAGCTCCAGCAGGCCTCCCGAGCAGTACTTC
>16|-|few|TRBV9|TRBJ2-1
CASSVVRSSSYNEQFF
TGTGCCAGCAGCGTAGTGCGGTCCAGCTCCTACAATGAGCAGTTCTTC
>15|-|-|TRBV7-9|TRBJ1-5
CASSPDGGSNQPQHF
TGTGCCAGCAGCCCGGATGGCGGTAGCAATCAGCCCCAGCATTTT
>14|-|-|TRBV28|TRBJ2-3
CASSLAPGADTQYF
TGTGCCAGCAGTTTAGCCCCCGGGGCAGATACGCAGTATTTT
>14|TRBD2|-|TRBV10-3|TRBJ2-7
CAISPLAGAREQYF
TGTGCCATCAGCCCCCTAGCGGGAGCGCGGGAGCAGTACTTC
>17|-|-|TRBV28|TRBJ1-5
CASSLPGHRVRNQPQHF
TGTGCCAGCAGTTTACCGGGACACAGGGTCCGCAATCAGCCCCAGCATTTT
>15|TRBD2|once|TRBV7-2|TRBJ2-7
CASSTRTSGRDEQYF
TGTGCCAGCAGCACCCGGACTAGCGGGAGAGACGAGCAGTACTTC
>16|-|-|TRBV3-1/TRBV3-2|TRBJ2-4
CASSFQGSLAKNIQYF
TGTGCCAGCAGCTTTCAGGGGAGTCTAGCCAAAAACATTCAGTACTTC
>15|TRBD1|once|TRBV19|TRBJ1-2
CASRRRQGAQDGYTF
TGTGCCAGTAGACGCCGGCAGGGGGCGCAGGATGGCTACACCTTC
>16|-|-|TRBV5-1|TRBJ2-2
CASSLEAAENTGELFF
TGCGCCAGCAGCTTGGAAGCAGCGGAGAACACCGGGGAGCTGTTTTTT
>12|-|-|TRBV28|TRBJ2-7
CASRFGRYEQYF
TGTGCCAGCAGGTTTGGGCGATACGAGCAGTACTTC
>16|TRBD2|-|TRBV24-1|TRBJ2-2
CATSDGGVGSTGELFF
TGTGCCACCAGTGATGGGGGGGTAGGGAGCACCGGGGAGCTGTTTTTT
>16|-|-|TRBV18|TRBJ2-2
CASSPGSGGRTGELFF
TGTGCCAGCTCACCTGGATCGGGGGGCAGGACCGGGGAGCTGTTTTTT
>14|-|-|TRBV3-1/TRBV3-2|TRBJ1-4
CASSREATNEKLFF
TGTGCCAGCAGCCGGGAGGCAACTAATGAAAAACTGTTTTTT
>15|-|-|TRBV27|TRBJ2-1
CASSSRQGPHNEQFF
TGTGCCAGCAGTTCGCGGCAGGGGCCACACAATGAGCAGTTCTTC
>18|TRBD2|once|TRBV5-1|TRBJ2-7
CASSSSDRGLADLYEQYF
TGCGCCAGCAGCTCATCGGACAGGGGACTAGCGGACCTATACGAGCAGTACTTC
>12|-|-|TRBV18|TRBJ2-2
CASSSSTGELFF
TGTGCCAGCTCCTCGAGTACCGGGGAGCTGTTTTTT
>15|-|-|TRBV6-1|TRBJ1-5
CASSDLQVGNQPQHF
TGTGCCAGCAGTGACCTACAGGTTGGCAATCAGCCCCAGCATTTT
>15|TRBD2|-|TRBV25-1|TRBJ2-3
CASSGTSGSTDTQYF
TGTGCCAGCAGTGGGACTAGCGGGAGCACAGATACGCAGTATTTT
>14|-|-|TRBV19|TRBJ1-3
CASSILYSGNTIYF
TGTGCCAGTAGTATACTCTACTCTGGAAACACCATATATTTT